This T cell receptor beta chain was documented in a study of CXCR3-negative and CXCR3-positive naive CD8 T cells. Study-level information: Around 130 million TRB reads in total, about 1.5 +/- 0.3 million per library. Study findings and constraints: CXCR3-positive naive cells had TRB CDR3s that were more hydrophobic than CXCR3-negative naive cells had. Both of the naive subsets showed about the same high diversity, but memory CD8+ cells had much less. With surface CD5 comparable between naive subsets, TCR strength was estimated using properties derived from the TRB CDR3.

Germline assignment: CDR1 SGDLS and CDR2 YYNGEE. The CDR3 extends over 16 amino acids. Via 5' RACE with UMI labels, TRB cDNA libraries were prepared. With the 5' RACE reads reprocessed, TCRdb shows one record per CDR3 protein and no DNA. The listing records about 50,000 distinct CDR3 sequences. With regard to this clonotype: Its antigen is unidentified.

Naive CD8+ T lymphocytes were specified as CD45RO-CCR7+CD27+CD95-. The TCR comes from a human donor in good health. Some clones in this sample may be carry-over from other donors' samples. The rearrangement joins TRBV9 to TRBJ2-3; without DNA, the TCRdb call of TRBD2 cannot be checked. Specimen: naive CXCR3+ CD8+ T cells from blood. Subset defined: CD45RO-CCR7+CD27+CD95- naive CD8+ T cells expressing CXCR3 (TNR3+). CDR3: CASSPRLLAGADTQYF.